The 21 T cell receptor beta chains listed next were all sequenced from one sample in a study of glioma-infiltrating T cells. The iRepertoire nested amplicon-rescue multiplex PCR amplified TCR alpha and beta CDR3s from RNA. TCRdb re-called the multiplex PCR reads with MiXCR, one entry per CDR3 protein. The sample contains 93,000 or so distinct CDR3 sequences, about 30% of which appear only once. The sample taken for sequencing was glioma tissue, nonneoplastic brain tissue, or PBMCs (not recorded which). These receptors were collected from a human donor with low-grade glioma or glioblastoma, undergoing nonglioma brain surgery, or in good health (not recorded which).

Concerning this clonotype: One end of the junction varies from germline; a read error may be responsible. This chain connects TRBV28 to TRBJ2-7; no reliable D call. Germline CDR1 is MDHEN and CDR2 is SYDVKM. The CDR3 length is 15 residues. The CDR3 sequence: CTSSFSSLPPYEQYF. The CDR3 DNA follows: TGTACCAGCAGTTTCAGCAGCCTCCCCCCCTACGAGCAGTACTTC.

This clonotype was seen many times. This may stem from a read error, because a much larger clone lies one nucleotide away. The chain employs TRBV28 and TRBJ2-1; 9 bases are a match to TRBD1. Germline CDR1 is MDHEN and CDR2 is SYDVKM. The ends lost 8 bases at V and 7 bases at J; junction bases unmatched: 9. CDR3 size: 14 residues. The CDR3 DNA reads TGTGCCAGCGGCACGGGACAGGGAATAAATGAGCAGTTCTTC. Translation gives CASGTGQGINEQFF.

This clonotype was seen a few times. This sequence joins TRBV29-1 and TRBJ1-2; 9 positions match TRBD1. Germline lookup yields CDR1 SQVTM and CDR2 ANQGSEA. Trimming removed 3 bases from V and 6 bases from J; junction bases left unmatched: 14. This CDR3 has 16 amino acids. CDR3 sequence (DNA): TGCAGCGTTGAGGGGACAGGGCACCAACCGGTAAATGGCTACACCTTC. It yields the protein CSVEGTGHQPVNGYTF.

In its sample, this clonotype was seen a few times. This chain uses TRBV5-1 with TRBJ2-3, with TRBD2 matching 7 bases. V lost 4 bases, J lost 7 bases, and 12 bases stayed unmatched. The CDR3 runs 15 residues. Per the germline V gene, CDR1 is SGHRS and CDR2 is YFSETQ. The CDR3 here is CASSPGTSAPNTQYF. In nucleotides, the CDR3 is TGCGCCAGCAGCCCTGGAACTAGCGCCCCCAATACGCAGTATTTT.

A few counts support this clonotype. The chain recombines TRBV12-3 or TRBV12-4 with TRBJ2-7; possible D gene TRBD2, 6 bases. This CDR3 has 14 residues. Trimming removed 7 bases from V and 7 bases from J, with 20 bases in between. The CDR3, as DNA: TGTGCCAGCACCCGGAATAGCGGAAGAGGGGAGCAGTACTTC. Encoded protein: CASTRNSGRGEQYF.

There are many counts of this clonotype. This chain joins TRBV7-9 and TRBJ2-3; 8 nucleotides align to TRBD2. The trim removed 6 bases at V and 3 bases at J, leaving 5 bases unmatched. CDR1 and CDR2 (germline): SEHNR, FQNEAQ (reference sequence). CDR3 size: 14 residues. Written as DNA, the CDR3 is TGTGCCAGCAGTCGAAGCGGGGGAACAGATACGCAGTATTTT. This codes for CASSRSGGTDTQYF.

The count of this clonotype is one. The chain combines TRBV12-3 or TRBV12-4 with TRBJ1-3; D uncertain. The V and J ends lost 11 bases and 1 base respectively, with 24 bases between them. CDR3 length equals 17 residues. The CDR3 region has the DNA TGTGCCGGCTCGACCCGTGGAGTGGGGAGGTCTGGAAACACCATATATTTT. Translating gives CAGSTRGVGRSGNTIYF.

As to this clonotype: Being one base from a much bigger clone, this may be a read error. The chain combines TRBV7-6 with TRBJ1-1; no clear D. The CDR3 extends over 13 amino acids. CDR1 SGHVS and CDR2 FNYEAQ come from the germline V gene. The CDR3 sequence: CASSLTGNTESFF. As DNA, the CDR3 is TGTGCCAGCAGCCTTACGGGGAACACTGAATCTTTCTTT.

In regard to this clonotype: A much larger clonotype is one base distant, so this may be a read error. It is likely a read error, because the conserved phenylalanine at the end of the CDR3 is missing. This chain links TRBV6-1 with TRBJ2-5; no clear D. Germline V lookup: CDR1 MNHNS, CDR2 SASEGT. V was cut by 4 bases and J by 5 bases, with 5 bases left in between. This CDR3 has 11 amino acids. The CDR3, as DNA: TGTGCCAGCAGTGCAAAGGAGACCCAGTACCTC. Its translation: CASSAKETQYL.

Comments on this clonotype: Given a much more abundant clone one base away, this may be a read error. The chain recombines TRBV6-2 or TRBV6-3 with TRBJ1-5; D possibly corresponds to TRBD1 (5 bases). The CDR3 extends over 14 amino acids. Germline V CDR1 and CDR2: MNHEY, SVGEGT. Trimming left V 6 bases short and J 5 bases short, with 14 bases between. The CDR3 sequence: CASSKGTADQPQHF. Written as DNA, the CDR3 is TGTGCCAGCAGCAAGGGGACGGCGGATCAGCCCCAGCATTTT.

This clonotype was seen ten or more times. The rearrangement uses TRBV4-1 and TRBJ1-6, with 7 bases lining up with TRBD1. The CDR3 runs 15 residues. Trimming took 2 bases from V and 6 from J; bases not matched to a gene: 4. Germline V CDR1 and CDR2: MGHRA, YSYEKL. CDR3 nucleotides: TGCGCCAGCAGCCAACTCCGGGACAGTAATTCACCCCTCCACTTT. It yields the protein CASSQLRDSNSPLHF.

This clonotype has a handful of counts. The chain recombines TRBV4-1 with TRBJ1-3; maybe TRBD1 (5 bases). The length of the CDR3 is 17 residues. CDR1 MGHRA and CDR2 YSYEKL come from the germline V gene. Trimming removed 0 bases at V and 0 bases at J, with 12 bases between. CDR3 sequence reads: CASSQDWTYDSGNTIYF. Written as DNA, the CDR3 is TGCGCCAGCAGCCAAGACTGGACATACGACTCTGGAAACACCATATATTTT.

Ten or more counts support this clonotype. The J gene is TRBJ2-1, the V gene TRBV7-3; D is unresolved. V was clipped by 8 bases and J by 5 bases, with 13 bases between them. The CDR3 is 13 amino acids. CDR1 and CDR2 from the germline V gene are SGHTA and FQGTGA. The CDR3 DNA reads as TGTGCCAGCGCCGAAGGGATGGACAATGAGCAGTTCTTC. Its protein is CASAEGMDNEQFF.

This clonotype was observed a few times. The chain links TRBV20-1 to TRBJ2-2, with no clear D. CDR3 length equals 14 residues. Germline values: CDR1 DFQATT, CDR2 SNEGSKA (reference sequence). Deletions cut 1 base from V and 1 base from J, with 7 bases between. The CDR3 protein is CSARVELNTGELFF. For the CDR3, the DNA is TGCAGTGCTAGAGTAGAATTGAACACCGGGGAGCTGTTTTTT.

At least ten counts were recorded for this clonotype. The V and J genes are TRBV20-1 and TRBJ2-3; 8 nucleotides line up with TRBD2. Germline CDR1 is DFQATT and CDR2 is SNEGSKA (reference sequence). V was clipped by 3 bases and J by 2 bases; unmatched bases: 4. CDR3 size: 14 residues. CDR3 protein: CSASGRGATDTQYF. CDR3 DNA: TGCAGTGCTAGCGGGCGGGGGGCCACAGATACGCAGTATTTT.

This clonotype appeared many times. This sequence joins TRBV10-3 and TRBJ1-1, with a weak D call TRBD1 (6 bases). The V end lost 3 bases, the J end lost 6 bases, and 11 bases lay between the germline ends. Germline-derived CDR1 and CDR2 are ENHRY and SYGVKD. CDR3 size: 13 residues. The CDR3 loop is CAISERGIPEAFF. CDR3 DNA: TGTGCCATCAGTGAAAGGGGGATCCCTGAAGCTTTCTTT.

This clonotype was found many times. This chain links TRBV10-3 with TRBJ1-2; tentative D call: TRBD1 (5 bases). The germline V and J ends were trimmed by 8 bases and 6 bases, with 13 bases remaining between them. The CDR3 loop spans 12 amino acids. The V gene's germline CDR1 is ENHRY and CDR2 SYGVKD. In DNA form, the CDR3 reads TGTGCCATCGGGGCCACCTCGCATGGCTACACCTTC. This encodes CAIGATSHGYTF.

Concerning this clonotype itself: A read error may explain this, as a much larger clone is one base away. The chain uses TRBV7-2 and TRBJ1-5; D gene uncertain. CDR3 length equals 14 residues. Per germline, CDR1 SGHTA and CDR2 FQGNSA. Trimming removed 3 bases at V and 3 bases at J, with 9 bases between. Here the CDR3 DNA reads TGTGCCAGCAGCTTGTGGGATTCCAATCAGCCCCAGCATTTT. Its protein product is CASSLWDSNQPQHF.

A remark on this clonotype: Just one base apart from a much larger clone, this may be a read error. The chain employs TRBV20-1 and TRBJ2-3, with 12 bases matching TRBD2. This CDR3 contains 18 residues. J gave up 4 bases and V 3 bases, and 14 bases lay outside the gene matches. Germline loops: CDR1 DFQATT, CDR2 SNEGSKA (reference sequence). Here the CDR3 DNA reads TGCAGTGCTAGCCCGCGGGCTAGCGGGGGGGTAGCGGCAGATACGCAGTATTTT. As protein: CSASPRASGGVAADTQYF.

This clonotype was seen many times. The chain joins TRBV24-1 to TRBJ1-6; D call uncertain. V lost 4 bases, J lost 6 bases, and 6 bases lay in between. Germline V gene lookup returns CDR1 KGHDR and CDR2 SFDVKD. There are 13 residues in the CDR3. CDR3 nucleotide sequence: TGTGCCACCAGTGAAAGACCTAATTCACCCCTCCACTTT. It is translated as CATSERPNSPLHF.

This clonotype was detected a few times. The chain recombines TRBV7-2 with TRBJ2-6; D ambiguous. Trimming stripped 3 bases from V and 0 bases from J, with 9 bases between. Germline CDR1 reads SGHTA; CDR2 reads FQGNSA. CDR3 length equals 16 residues. The chain's CDR3 is CASSFSRSSGANVLTF. In nucleotides, the CDR3 is TGTGCCAGCAGCTTTTCCCGGTCCTCTGGGGCCAACGTCCTGACTTTC.